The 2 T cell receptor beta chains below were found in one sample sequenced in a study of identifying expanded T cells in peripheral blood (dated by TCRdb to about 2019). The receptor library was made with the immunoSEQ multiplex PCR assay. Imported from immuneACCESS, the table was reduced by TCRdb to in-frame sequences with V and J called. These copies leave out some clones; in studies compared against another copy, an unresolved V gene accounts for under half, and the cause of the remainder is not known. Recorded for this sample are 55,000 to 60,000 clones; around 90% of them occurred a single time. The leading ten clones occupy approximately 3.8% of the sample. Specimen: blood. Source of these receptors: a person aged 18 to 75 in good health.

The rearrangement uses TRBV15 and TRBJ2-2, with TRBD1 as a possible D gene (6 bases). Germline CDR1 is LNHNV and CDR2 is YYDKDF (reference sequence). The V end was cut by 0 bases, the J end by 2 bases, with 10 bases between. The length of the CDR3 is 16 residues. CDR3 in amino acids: CATSRDRTDNTGELFF. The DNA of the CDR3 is TGTGCCACCAGCAGAGACAGGACAGACAACACCGGGGAGCTGTTTTTT.

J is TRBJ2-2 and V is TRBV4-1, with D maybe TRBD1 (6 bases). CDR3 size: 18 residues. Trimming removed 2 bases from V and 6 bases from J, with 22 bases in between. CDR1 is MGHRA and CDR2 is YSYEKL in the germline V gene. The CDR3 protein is CASSQLQGRGSFAGELFF. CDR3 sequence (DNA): TGCGCCAGCAGCCAATTACAGGGACGTGGTTCTTTTGCCGGGGAGCTGTTTTTT.